This T cell receptor (beta chain) was sequenced for a study of blood T cell repertoires in COVID-19. Study overall: Sources were T cells, B-cell-depleted T cells, or PBMCs; the material itself was cDNA or gDNA.

The CDR3 has 13 amino acids. The V gene lost 4 bases and the J gene lost 5 bases, with 11 bases spanning the gap. Germline-derived CDR1 and CDR2 are SNHLY and FYNNEI. How the authors handled the data: Cell counts per sample came from amplifying reference gene primers. The assay was immunoSEQ multiplex PCR, and TCRdb's table has in-frame clones only and misses some. V, J and clone size are taken as reported in that table, and D and trimming were inferred from the DNA itself. The sample gives about 82,000 clones, around 82% of which show up once; about 17% is in the top ten. The receptor comes from an older woman with acute or convalescent COVID-19. This sequence joins TRBV2 and TRBJ1-1; D ambiguous. Material for sequencing was peripheral blood. CDR3 loop: CASSVNGETEAFF. Here the CDR3 DNA reads TGTGCCAGCAGTGTAAACGGTGAGACTGAAGCTTTCTTT.